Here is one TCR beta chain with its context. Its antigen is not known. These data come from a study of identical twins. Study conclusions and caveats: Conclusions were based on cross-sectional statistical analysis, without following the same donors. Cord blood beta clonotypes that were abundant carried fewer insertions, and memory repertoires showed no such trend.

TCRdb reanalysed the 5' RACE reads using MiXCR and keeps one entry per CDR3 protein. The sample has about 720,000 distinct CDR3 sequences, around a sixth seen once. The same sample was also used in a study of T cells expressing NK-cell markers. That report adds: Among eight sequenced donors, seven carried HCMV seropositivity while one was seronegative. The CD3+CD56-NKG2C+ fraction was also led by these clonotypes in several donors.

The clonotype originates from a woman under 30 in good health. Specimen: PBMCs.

CDR3 residues: CASSAPGQGGEQYF. As DNA, the CDR3 is TGTGCCAGCAGCGCGCCGGGACAGGGAGGGGAGCAGTACTTC. The V and J genes are TRBV12-3 or TRBV12-4 and TRBJ2-7; TRBD1 aligns across 9 bases. The CDR3 extends over 14 amino acids. V gave up 6 bases and J gave up 7 bases; unmatched junction bases: 10.